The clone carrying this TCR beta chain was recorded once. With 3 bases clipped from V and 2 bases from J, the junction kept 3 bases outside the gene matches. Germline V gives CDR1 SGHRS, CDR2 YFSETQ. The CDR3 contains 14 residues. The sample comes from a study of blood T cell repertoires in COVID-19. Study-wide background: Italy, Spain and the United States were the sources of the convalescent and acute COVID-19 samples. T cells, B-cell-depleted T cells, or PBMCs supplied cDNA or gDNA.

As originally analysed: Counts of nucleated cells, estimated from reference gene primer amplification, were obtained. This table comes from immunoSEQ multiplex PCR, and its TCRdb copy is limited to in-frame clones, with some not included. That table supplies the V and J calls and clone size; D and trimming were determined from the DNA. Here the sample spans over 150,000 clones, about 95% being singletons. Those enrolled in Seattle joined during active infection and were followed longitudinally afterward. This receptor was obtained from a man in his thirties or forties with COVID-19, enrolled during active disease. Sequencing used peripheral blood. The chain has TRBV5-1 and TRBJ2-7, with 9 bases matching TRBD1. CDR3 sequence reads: CASSWGQGTYEQYF. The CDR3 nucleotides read TGCGCCAGCAGCTGGGGACAGGGCACCTACGAGCAGTACTTC.